The clone carrying this T cell receptor (beta chain) was seen just once. The data belong to a study of TIL therapy for anti-PD-1-resistant metastatic lung cancer. Looking at the study overall: Half of patients were current or former smokers.

Stated time point: pre-treatment sample, taken before nivolumab and TIL therapy. The immunoSEQ assay was v3. Assay used: immunoSEQ multiplex PCR; TCRdb lists only in-frame clones, some missing. The sample carries tens of thousands of clones, roughly 66% recorded once. This CDR3 has 15 amino acids. V lost 7 bases and J 4 bases, leaving 19 bases between the germline ends. In germline, CDR1 is SGHAT, CDR2 FQNNGV. This sequence originates from a person aged 25-85 years with non-small cell lung cancer. This sequence joins TRBV11-2 and TRBJ1-2, with D possibly TRBD1 on 6 matching bases. Sample: blood, taken at baseline. In DNA form, the CDR3 reads TGTGCCAGCACCAACCCGAGGGGCAGGGGCTATGGCTACACCTTC. This encodes CASTNPRGRGYGYTF.